What follows are 30 T cell receptor beta chains derived from one specimen sequenced in a study of cytomegalovirus exposure and HLA in healthy donors. PCR employed 60 Vbeta and 13 Jbeta primers. Repertoires were generated with immunoSEQ multiplex PCR, while TCRdb's copy carries only in-frame clones and drops some. The sample shows 150,000 to 200,000 clones, about 80% of them seen only once. Sequencing was carried out using PBMCs. Receptor source: a man aged 30 to 39 in good health and CMV-seropositive.

V and J are TRBV7-3 and TRBJ2-1; a weak D match, TRBD2 (6 bases). Trimming took off 5 bases at V and 0 bases at J, with 14 bases between the two ends. Germline-derived CDR1 and CDR2 are SGHTA and FQGTGA. CDR3 length: 16 residues. The CDR3 DNA sequence: TGTGCCAGCAGCCCACACACTAGCACCTCCTACAATGAGCAGTTCTTC. Encoded protein: CASSPHTSTSYNEQFF. Full variable domain (rest looked up from reference TRBV7-3 and TRBJ2-1): GAGVSQTPSNKVTEKGKYVELRCDPISGHTALYWYRQSLGQGPEFLIYFQGTGAADDSGLPNDRFFAVRPEGSVSTLKIQRTERGDSAVYLCASSPHTSTSYNEQFFGPGTRLTVL.

The V call is TRBV5-1, the J call TRBJ1-2, with D maybe TRBD1 (6 bases). The V gene's germline CDR1 is SGHRS and CDR2 YFSETQ. V was shortened by 4 bases and J by 8 bases, with 12 bases between the two germline ends. The CDR3 length is 12 residues. As DNA, the CDR3 is TGCGCCAGCAGCCGTGCAGGGGACGGCTACACCTTC. This encodes CASSRAGDGYTF.

The chain joins TRBV5-4 to TRBJ2-1, with 7 bases aligning to TRBD2. The ends lost 4 bases at V and 6 bases at J; junction bases unmatched: 7. In germline, CDR1 is SGHNT, CDR2 YYREEE (reference sequence). The CDR3 runs 14 residues. CDR3 in amino acids: CASSAWEGINEQFF. In DNA, the CDR3 is TGTGCCAGCAGCGCTTGGGAGGGTATCAATGAGCAGTTCTTC.

This clone has just a few counts. CDR3 sequence reads: CASSTQGANYGYTF. CDR3 DNA: TGTGCCAGCAGCACGCAGGGGGCTAACTATGGCTACACCTTC. The genes are TRBV27 and TRBJ1-2; 7 nucleotides match TRBD1. V dropped 6 bases and J dropped 0; count of bases not matched to a gene: 4. This CDR3 spans 14 amino acids. In germline, CDR1 is MNHEY, CDR2 SMNVEV (reference sequence).

The chain couples TRBV7-9 to TRBJ1-4; D call uncertain. Per germline, CDR1 SEHNR and CDR2 FQNEAQ (reference sequence). This CDR3 region has 16 residues. V was trimmed by 4 bases and J by 0 bases, leaving 12 bases between them. The CDR3 DNA reads TGTGCCAGCAGCTCCCCCGCGGATGCAACTAATGAAAAACTGTTTTTT. This gives the protein CASSSPADATNEKLFF.

The chain combines TRBV10-3 with TRBJ2-7, with D possibly TRBD1 on 6 matching bases. Germline values: CDR1 ENHRY, CDR2 SYGVKD. V was shortened by 3 bases and J by 1 base, with 13 bases between the two germline ends. This CDR3 is built from 15 residues. CDR3 protein: CAISEVKQGSYEQYF. The DNA of the CDR3 is TGTGCCATCAGTGAAGTAAAACAGGGATCCTACGAGCAGTACTTC.

In nucleotides, the CDR3 is TGTGCCAGCAGCCCCCGACTAGCGGGTACCGGGGAGCAGTACTTC. Residues: CASSPRLAGTGEQYF. The V and J genes are TRBV7-6 and TRBJ2-7; 10 bases match TRBD2. The V and J ends lost 5 bases and 7 bases, in that order; junction bases with no gene match: 11. The CDR3 consists of 15 residues. The germline V gene has CDR1 SGHVS and CDR2 FNYEAQ.

The J gene is TRBJ1-3, the V gene TRBV6-5; tentative D call: TRBD1 (6 bases). Germline V gives CDR1 MNHEY, CDR2 SVGAGI. CDR3 length: 14 residues. V was trimmed by 4 bases and J by 4 bases, leaving 11 bases between them. This chain's CDR3 is CASSSGRGGNTIYF. CDR3 DNA: TGTGCCAGCAGTTCAGGCAGGGGAGGAAACACCATATATTTT.

The rearrangement joins TRBV15 to TRBJ1-3; D is ambiguous. There are 16 residues in the CDR3. Deletions cut 0 bases from V and 0 bases from J, with 9 bases between. The V gene's germline CDR1 is LNHNV and CDR2 YYDKDF (reference sequence). CDR3 amino acids: CATSRELLSSGNTIYF. The CDR3 region has the DNA TGTGCCACCAGCAGAGAGCTGTTGAGCTCTGGAAACACCATATATTTT. The full variable domain, rest sourced from reference TRBV15 and TRBJ1-3, is DAMVIQNPRYQVTQFGKPVTLSCSQTLNHNVMYWYQQKSSQAPKLLFHYYDKDFNNEADTPDNFQSRRPNTSFCFLDIRSPGLGDTAMYLCATSRELLSSGNTIYFGEGSWLTVV.

The gene calls are TRBV2 and TRBJ2-4; TRBD2 aligns across 10 bases. This CDR3 spans 14 amino acids. With 1 base clipped from V and 9 bases from J, the junction kept 3 bases outside the gene matches. The germline V gene encodes CDR1 SNHLY and CDR2 FYNNEI. The CDR3 sequence is CASSEGLAGGIQYF. The CDR3 nucleotides read TGTGCCAGCAGTGAAGGACTAGCGGGCGGCATTCAGTACTTC.

The V gene is TRBV30, the J gene TRBJ2-2; perhaps TRBD2 as D (6 bases). In germline, CDR1 is GTSNPN, CDR2 SVGIG (reference sequence). There are 14 residues in the CDR3. Trimming pared 3 bases from V and 2 bases from J, leaving 10 bases between. CDR3 residues: CAWSPGLNTGELFF. DNA of the CDR3: TGTGCCTGGAGCCCGGGACTCAACACCGGGGAGCTGTTTTTT.

The rearrangement links TRBV4-3 to TRBJ2-1; 12 nucleotides agree with TRBD2. CDR1 is LGHNA and CDR2 is YSLEER in the germline V gene. The CDR3 contains 16 residues. Trimming cost V 4 bases and J 4 bases; bases outside gene matches: 5. The CDR3 nucleotides are TGCGCCAGCAGCCCGCGGACTAGCGGGGTTTACAATGAGCAGTTCTTC. Residues: CASSPRTSGVYNEQFF.

This sequence joins TRBV29-1 and TRBJ1-2; no reliable D call. The length of the CDR3 is 11 residues. V was cut by 2 bases and J by 8 bases, with 9 bases left in between. Looked up from germline, CDR1 is SQVTM and CDR2 is ANQGSEA. The CDR3 sequence is CSVELGGGYTF. CDR3 bases: TGCAGCGTTGAACTGGGAGGAGGCTACACCTTC.

V usage is TRBV9 and J usage is TRBJ2-3; D call uncertain. Germline V lookup: CDR1 SGDLS, CDR2 YYNGEE. The germline V and J ends were trimmed by 3 bases and 0 bases, with 14 bases remaining between them. The length of the CDR3 is 16 residues. The CDR3 reads CASSGTYPRSTDTQYF. Here the CDR3 DNA reads TGTGCCAGCAGCGGAACCTACCCCCGGAGCACAGATACGCAGTATTTT.

This chain uses TRBV11-2 with TRBJ2-1, with D possibly being TRBD2 (5 bases). Trimming cost V 4 bases and J 4 bases, with 17 bases left between them. Germline loops: CDR1 SGHAT, CDR2 FQNNGV. This CDR3 region has 16 residues. The CDR3 sequence: CASSSKEAVFYNEQFF. The CDR3 bases are TGTGCCAGCAGCTCCAAAGAAGCGGTTTTTTACAATGAGCAGTTCTTC.

This clone was counted between two and nine times. The V and J genes are TRBV13 and TRBJ2-5; TRBD2 matches 7 bases. Germline V gene lookup returns CDR1 PRHDT and CDR2 FYEKMQ (reference sequence). This CDR3 comprises 17 residues. J lost 4 bases, V lost 2 bases, and 13 bases had no gene match. CDR3 nucleotides: TGTGCCAGCAGCTTAACCTATCGGGGGGTTCTTAGAGAGACCCAGTACTTC. Translated, it gives CASSLTYRGVLRETQYF. Drawing the rest from reference TRBV13 and TRBJ2-5, the complete variable domain is AAGVIQSPRHLIKEKRETATLKCYPIPRHDTVYWYQQGPGQDPQFLISFYEKMQSDKGSIPDRFSAQQFSDYHSELNMSSLELGDSALYFCASSLTYRGVLRETQYFGPGTRLLVL.

The chain has TRBV9 and TRBJ2-2; D might be TRBD2 (5 bases). V was pared by 0 bases and J by 1 base, with 13 bases between. Germline CDR1 is SGDLS and CDR2 is YYNGEE. This CDR3 spans 17 amino acids. CDR3 amino acids: CASSVVGGSGNTGELFF. CDR3 nucleotide sequence: TGTGCCAGCAGCGTAGTTGGTGGGAGCGGGAACACCGGGGAGCTGTTTTTT.

This rearrangement joins TRBV6-6 to TRBJ1-3, with D unclear. This CDR3 region has 15 residues. Germline V gene lookup returns CDR1 MNHNY and CDR2 SVGAGI (reference sequence). Trimming pared 0 bases from V and 0 bases from J, leaving 6 bases between. CDR3 sequence: CASSYSRISGNTIYF. Written as DNA, the CDR3 is TGTGCCAGCAGTTACTCGCGAATCTCTGGAAACACCATATATTTT.

CDR3 nucleotides: TGTGCCACCAGCCGCTATCCGACGGGTCCCTATGGCTACACCTTC. This sequence encodes CATSRYPTGPYGYTF. The chain recombines TRBV15 with TRBJ1-2; D ambiguous. Trimming pared 5 bases from V and 4 bases from J, leaving 17 bases between. Germline V gene data show CDR1 as LNHNV and CDR2 as YYDKDF (reference sequence). This CDR3 has 15 amino acids.

A few counts support this clone. This chain joins TRBV5-4 and TRBJ1-2; D is unresolved. CDR1 is SGHNT, CDR2 YYREEE, per germline (reference sequence). V gave up 0 bases and J gave up 5 bases, with 11 bases separating them. CDR3 length: 14 amino acids. The CDR3 nucleotides read TGTGCCAGCAGCTTGGACAGAGACCTATATGGCTACACCTTC. It specifies CASSLDRDLYGYTF.

The table lists this clone with a few counts. The chain uses TRBV28 and TRBJ2-7; 12 nucleotides agree with TRBD1. The V and J ends lost 11 bases and 7 bases, in that order; junction bases with no gene match: 6. The germline V gene has CDR1 MDHEN and CDR2 SYDVKM. CDR3 size: 12 residues. Here the CDR3 DNA reads TGTGCCGCAGGGACAGGGGGCGAGGAGCAGTACTTC. Translation: CAAGTGGEEQYF.

This chain uses TRBV29-1 with TRBJ2-1, with TRBD2 matching 10 bases. Germline CDR1 reads SQVTM; CDR2 reads ANQGSEA. The trim removed 5 bases at V and 9 bases at J, leaving 7 bases unmatched. This CDR3 comprises 13 residues. CDR3 coding DNA: TGCAGCGTTTCAGCGGGAGGGGCTCGTGAGCAGTTCTTC. Translating gives CSVSAGGAREQFF.

V usage is TRBV2 and J usage is TRBJ2-5, with D maybe TRBD1 (5 bases). Germline CDR1 is SNHLY and CDR2 is FYNNEI. Trimming pared 8 bases from V and 1 base from J, leaving 11 bases between. CDR3 length: 13 amino acids. CDR3: CASFGRGQETQYF. The DNA for the CDR3 is TGTGCCAGCTTTGGAAGGGGCCAAGAGACCCAGTACTTC.

This chain links TRBV28 with TRBJ2-5; 9 nucleotides match TRBD1. This CDR3 spans 15 amino acids. Germline values: CDR1 MDHEN, CDR2 SYDVKM. V lost 1 base, J lost 4 bases, and 4 bases stayed unmatched. The CDR3 loop reads CASSLSGTGLETQYF. DNA of the CDR3: TGTGCCAGCAGTTTATCAGGGACAGGGTTAGAGACCCAGTACTTC.

The CDR3 DNA is TGCGCCAGCAGCCGGGAACAGGGGGCGCTTAACTATGGCTACACCTTC. It codes for CASSREQGALNYGYTF. This chain connects TRBV4-3 to TRBJ1-2; 9 nucleotides line up with TRBD1. V was pared by 4 bases and J by 1 base, with 7 bases of the junction left unmatched. CDR3 length equals 16 residues. CDR1 LGHNA and CDR2 YSLEER come from the germline V gene.

CDR3 residues: CASSSSGRFTDTQYF. In DNA, the CDR3 is TGTGCCAGCAGTTCTAGCGGGAGGTTCACAGATACGCAGTATTTT. J is TRBJ2-3 and V is TRBV6-6; 11 bases line up with TRBD2. In germline, CDR1 is MNHNY, CDR2 SVGAGI (reference sequence). With 4 bases clipped from V and 2 bases from J, the junction kept 2 bases outside the gene matches. CDR3 size: 15 residues.

The CDR3 DNA is TGCGCCAGCAGCTTCAGTAGCGGGGCTTTCACCGGGGAGCTGTTTTTT. It translates to CASSFSSGAFTGELFF. This chain links TRBV4-1 with TRBJ2-2; 8 nucleotides align to TRBD2. Looked up from germline, CDR1 is MGHRA and CDR2 is YSYEKL. Unmatched junction bases numbered 9, after V lost 5 bases and J lost 4 bases. The CDR3 runs 16 residues.

The sample holds one count of this clone. The genes are TRBV28 and TRBJ2-2; D possibly corresponds to TRBD1 (6 bases). Between the trimmed V and J ends, which lost 4 bases and 6 bases, there was a span of 9 bases. This CDR3 has 13 residues. Germline assignment: CDR1 MDHEN and CDR2 SYDVKM. In DNA, the CDR3 is TGTGCCAGCAGTTCAAGACAGGCCGGGGAGCTGTTTTTT. It encodes CASSSRQAGELFF.

The V and J genes are TRBV7-9 and TRBJ2-5; 8 bases align to TRBD2. Germline CDR1 reads SEHNR; CDR2 reads FQNEAQ (reference sequence). The CDR3 contains 15 residues. V trimming: 1 base; J trimming: 5 bases; junction bases outside the gene matches: 6. The CDR3: CASSLGGLAGETQYF. Written as DNA, the CDR3 is TGTGCCAGCAGCTTAGGAGGACTAGCCGGTGAGACCCAGTACTTC. The full variable domain, with the rest looked up from reference TRBV7-9 and TRBJ2-5, is DTGVSQNPRHKITKRGQNVTFRCDPISEHNRLYWYRQTLGQGPEFLTYFQNEAQLEKSRLLSDRFSAERPKGSFSTLEIQRTEQGDSAMYLCASSLGGLAGETQYFGPGTRLLVL.

The chain joins TRBV4-1 to TRBJ1-4; D is perhaps TRBD1 (5 bases). Germline CDR1 reads MGHRA; CDR2 reads YSYEKL. The CDR3 consists of 18 residues. Trimming pared 0 bases from V and 0 bases from J, leaving 14 bases between. The CDR3 loop reads CASSQDGRGGSTNEKLFF. The DNA for the CDR3 is TGCGCCAGCAGCCAAGATGGGCGGGGGGGGTCAACTAATGAAAAACTGTTTTTT.